The 29 T cell receptor beta chains listed next were all sequenced from one sample in a study of Ad26.COV2.S vaccination and SARS-CoV-2 variants. Generated by immunoSEQ multiplex PCR, the TCRdb table keeps only in-frame clones and is missing some. The sample consists of over 110,000 clones, 75% to 90% of them appearing once. The specimen comprised peripheral blood, sampled after recovery from COVID-19. The receptors were sampled from a human donor who had recovered from COVID-19.

The genes are TRBV28 and TRBJ1-4; D perhaps matches TRBD1 (5 bases). Germline CDR1 and CDR2: MDHEN and SYDVKM. V was pared by 8 bases and J by 5 bases, with 12 bases between. The CDR3 covers 13 residues. CDR3 DNA: TGTGCCAGCGGGGCTAGGTGGAATGAAAAACTGTTTTTT. Protein product: CASGARWNEKLFF.

The CDR3 nucleotides are TGTGCCAGCAGTTACTCAAAGGGGGCTGGAGGTGAAGCTTTCTTT. This codes for CASSYSKGAGGEAFF. This rearrangement joins TRBV6-5 to TRBJ1-1, with 7 bases lining up with TRBD1. V shed 0 bases, J shed 7 bases, and the junction held 8 bases outside the gene matches. Germline V gene data show CDR1 as MNHEY and CDR2 as SVGAGI. CDR3 length: 15 residues.

The chain couples TRBV11-2 to TRBJ1-1; the D gene is possibly TRBD1 (6 bases). Per the germline V gene, CDR1 is SGHAT and CDR2 is FQNNGV. Trimming cost V 5 bases and J 1 base, with 17 bases left between them. This CDR3 is 16 amino acids long. The chain's CDR3 is CASSPTTGVGNTEAFF. The CDR3 nucleotides are TGTGCCAGCAGCCCAACGACAGGTGTGGGGAACACTGAAGCTTTCTTT.

The genes are TRBV19 and TRBJ2-1; D not certain. The CDR3 extends over 12 amino acids. The V gene lost 5 bases and the J gene lost 8 bases, with 10 bases spanning the gap. Germline-derived CDR1 and CDR2 are LNHDA and SQIVND (reference sequence). CDR3 nucleotide sequence: TGTGCCAGTAGTCTTGGGTGGGATGAGCAGTTCTTC. This translates into CASSLGWDEQFF.

The rearrangement links TRBV7-9 to TRBJ2-1, with TRBD2 matching over 11 bases. This CDR3 spans 17 amino acids. Germline loops: CDR1 SEHNR, CDR2 FQNEAQ (reference sequence). Unmatched junction bases numbered 13, after V lost 4 bases and J lost 8 bases. The DNA for the CDR3 is TGTGCCAGCAGCTCTACCATAGCGGGGGGGTCTTTGTATGAGCAGTTCTTC. It specifies CASSSTIAGGSLYEQFF.

The sample holds one count of this clone. This chain connects TRBV5-4 to TRBJ1-3; D remains ambiguous. Trimming removed 0 bases from V and 1 base from J, with 5 bases in between. The germline gives CDR1 SGHNT, CDR2 YYREEE (reference sequence). This CDR3 spans 14 amino acids. The CDR3 spells CASSLVGSGNTIYF. CDR3 DNA sequence: TGTGCCAGCAGCTTGGTGGGTTCTGGAAACACCATATATTTT.

The chain carries TRBV4-3 and TRBJ2-3; no reliable D call. Trimming took off 0 bases at V and 2 bases at J, with 9 bases between the two ends. Germline-derived CDR1 and CDR2 are LGHNA and YSLEER. The length of the CDR3 is 15 residues. Here the CDR3 DNA reads TGCGCCAGCAGCCAAGATAGCCTAGACACAGATACGCAGTATTTT. Its translation is CASSQDSLDTDTQYF.

The rearrangement links TRBV7-9 to TRBJ1-1; D is undetermined. The CDR3 is made up of 13 amino acids. V was shortened by 4 bases and J by 8 bases, with 14 bases between the two germline ends. Germline values: CDR1 SEHNR, CDR2 FQNEAQ (reference sequence). The CDR3 DNA sequence: TGTGCCAGCAGCTCCTTTTTTGGAACAGAAGCTTTCTTT. Protein sequence: CASSSFFGTEAFF.

This chain joins TRBV6-6 and TRBJ2-7, with D hard to call. V gave up 3 bases and J gave up 2 bases, with 11 bases separating them. Germline V CDR1 and CDR2: MNHNY, SVGAGI (reference sequence). The CDR3 runs 14 residues. The CDR3 coding sequence is TGTGCCAGCAGTTATAAAGACAACCCCTACGAGCAGTACTTC. Protein product: CASSYKDNPYEQYF.

V and J are TRBV6-5 and TRBJ1-5; tentative D call: TRBD1 (5 bases). The CDR3 is 14 amino acids. Trimming cost V 2 bases and J 5 bases, with 10 bases left between them. Germline CDR1 and CDR2: MNHEY and SVGAGI. Here the CDR3 reads CASSYEWGYQPQHF. CDR3 nucleotide sequence: TGTGCCAGCAGTTACGAGTGGGGGTATCAGCCCCAGCATTTT.

V and J are TRBV5-1 and TRBJ1-1, with 9 bases that match TRBD1. J was trimmed by 5 bases and V by 4 bases; bases with no gene match: 3. The length of the CDR3 is 13 residues. CDR1 is SGHRS, CDR2 YFSETQ, per germline. CDR3 amino acids: CASSIGTGTEAFF. The CDR3 nucleotides read TGCGCCAGCAGCATTGGGACAGGGACTGAAGCTTTCTTT.

The chain carries TRBV5-5 and TRBJ1-2, with D tentatively TRBD1 (6 bases). Trimming left V 4 bases short and J 8 bases short, with 18 bases between. Germline CDR1 and CDR2: SGHKS and YYEKEE (reference sequence). The CDR3 runs to 14 residues. In DNA form, the CDR3 reads TGTGCCAGCAGCCCACAACAGGGATTTGGAGGCTACACCTTC. Protein sequence: CASSPQQGFGGYTF.

This clone was detected only a few times. V gene TRBV7-9 combines with J gene TRBJ1-5; the D gene is possibly TRBD1 (6 bases). V lost 8 bases, J lost 4 bases, and 21 bases lay in between. The CDR3 is 16 residues long. Looked up from germline, CDR1 is SEHNR and CDR2 is FQNEAQ (reference sequence). The CDR3 sequence: CASENDIQGWNQPQHF. The CDR3 DNA is TGTGCCAGCGAAAACGACATTCAGGGGTGGAATCAGCCCCAGCATTTT.

The CDR3 is CASSFGVNTGELFF. The CDR3 DNA is TGTGCCAGCAGCTTTGGGGTGAACACCGGGGAGCTGTTTTTT. The chain has TRBV5-5 and TRBJ2-2, with D unresolved. Germline V gene lookup returns CDR1 SGHKS and CDR2 YYEKEE (reference sequence). The CDR3 is 14 residues long. The V end lost 2 bases, the J end lost 1 base, and 6 bases lay between the germline ends.

CDR3 in amino acids: CASSFPRDPQGDTIYF. The CDR3 DNA reads TGTGCCAGCAGTTTCCCTAGGGACCCCCAAGGAGACACCATATATTTT. The V and J genes are TRBV6-5 and TRBJ1-3; D is perhaps TRBD1 (5 bases). Germline assignment: CDR1 MNHEY and CDR2 SVGAGI. This CDR3 has 16 residues. V was trimmed by 4 bases and J by 8 bases, leaving 21 bases between them.

In the case of this clone: At the DNA level, this CDR3 is encoded by other sequences in the same sample as well. V gene TRBV7-8 combines with J gene TRBJ2-3, with a possible D match to TRBD2 (6 bases). V lost 1 base and J lost 2, with 7 bases in between. In germline, CDR1 is SGHVS, CDR2 FQNEAQ. The CDR3 length is 14 residues. CDR3 sequence (DNA): TGTGCCAGCAGCTTAGGCGGGGACACAGATACGCAGTATTTT. Translating it yields CASSLGGDTDTQYF.

This rearrangement joins TRBV10-1 to TRBJ2-7; D is uncertain. This CDR3 contains 16 residues. V lost 7 bases and J 2 bases, leaving 21 bases between the germline ends. From germline, CDR1 is WNHNN and CDR2 SYGVQD (reference sequence). Written as DNA, the CDR3 is TGCGCCAGCACTCTCCAAAGGATTGGCGGACCCTACGAGCAGTACTTC. Encoded protein: CASTLQRIGGPYEQYF.

This clone has a handful of counts. This chain connects TRBV5-1 to TRBJ1-4; a weak D match, TRBD1 (5 bases). The germline gives CDR1 SGHRS, CDR2 YFSETQ. This CDR3 comprises 15 residues. V dropped 4 bases and J dropped 7 bases, with 17 bases sitting between them. CDR3 sequence (DNA): TGCGCCAGCAGCCCCCCGGGGCAGGGAGGTGAAAAACTGTTTTTT. This sequence encodes CASSPPGQGGEKLFF.

This clone was observed once. At the DNA level, this CDR3 is encoded by other sequences in the same sample as well. The chain joins TRBV18 to TRBJ2-7, with TRBD1 matching over 7 bases. V gave up 0 bases and J gave up 1 base; unmatched junction bases: 0. CDR1 KGHSH and CDR2 LQKENI come from the germline V gene. The CDR3 is 14 amino acids. The CDR3 reads CASSPPGQSYEQYF. The DNA of the CDR3 is TGTGCCAGCTCACCACCGGGACAGTCCTACGAGCAGTACTTC.

The V gene is TRBV7-8, the J gene TRBJ2-7; D gene unclear. Per germline, CDR1 SGHVS and CDR2 FQNEAQ. The CDR3 contains 15 residues. V gave up 5 bases and J gave up 2 bases, with 16 bases separating them. This CDR3 reads CASSPLSGAAYEQYF. In nucleotides, the CDR3 is TGTGCCAGCAGCCCGCTTTCGGGCGCAGCCTACGAGCAGTACTTC.

This clone was seen just once. The chain recombines TRBV6-5 with TRBJ1-2; TRBD1 matches at 7 bases. CDR1 is MNHEY and CDR2 is SVGAGI in the germline V gene. CDR3 length equals 13 residues. V dropped 4 bases and J dropped 4; count of bases not matched to a gene: 3. CDR3 in amino acids: CASSSRDSYGYTF. The CDR3 bases are TGTGCCAGCAGTTCCCGGGACAGCTATGGCTACACCTTC.

The chain uses TRBV19 and TRBJ2-7, with 7 bases fitting TRBD2. V lost 3 bases and J lost 0; bases outside the gene matches: 2. Germline values: CDR1 LNHDA, CDR2 SQIVND (reference sequence). CDR3 length: 14 residues. For the CDR3, the DNA is TGTGCCAGTAGTATCGGGGGGTTCTCCTACGAGCAGTACTTC. Its protein is CASSIGGFSYEQYF.

The rearrangement joins TRBV14 to TRBJ1-1; tentatively, D is TRBD1 (6 bases). Between the trimmed V and J ends, which lost 1 base and 1 base, there was a span of 13 bases. The CDR3 consists of 16 residues. Germline V gene lookup returns CDR1 SGHDN and CDR2 FVKESK. DNA for the CDR3: TGTGCCAGCAGCCAAGTCGGGGGGGGCTGGAACACTGAAGCTTTCTTT. As protein: CASSQVGGGWNTEAFF. The full variable domain, rest sourced from reference TRBV14 and TRBJ1-1, is EAGVTQFPSHSVIEKGQTVTLRCDPISGHDNLYWYRRVMGKEIKFLLHFVKESKQDESGMPNNRFLAERTGGTYSTLKVQPAELEDSGVYFCASSQVGGGWNTEAFFGQGTRLTVV.

The chain uses TRBV10-3 and TRBJ2-7; 10 nucleotides line up with TRBD2. V was pared by 3 bases and J by 2 bases, with 4 bases of the junction left unmatched. The germline CDR1 and CDR2 sequences are ENHRY and SYGVKD. The CDR3 covers 15 residues. The CDR3 bases are TGTGCCATCAGTGATGATCTAGCGGGGGCCTACGAGCAGTACTTC. It specifies CAISDDLAGAYEQYF.

The chain couples TRBV6-2 or TRBV6-3 to TRBJ1-5; perhaps TRBD1 as D (5 bases). Trimming left V 6 bases short and J 7 bases short, with 16 bases between. In germline, CDR1 is MNHEY, CDR2 SVGEGT. This CDR3 comprises 14 residues. CDR3 sequence reads: CASSSGPQGQPQHF. Written as DNA, the CDR3 is TGTGCCAGCAGCTCAGGGCCGCAAGGACAGCCCCAGCATTTT.

This chain connects TRBV5-1 to TRBJ1-2; no reliable D call. This CDR3 comprises 14 residues. CDR1 is SGHRS, CDR2 YFSETQ, per germline. The germline V and J ends were trimmed by 0 bases and 3 bases, with 9 bases remaining between them. The CDR3, as DNA: TGCGCCAGCAGCTTGGCGGGCTGGGACTATGGCTACACCTTC. Residues: CASSLAGWDYGYTF.

This clone has only one observation. The genes are TRBV5-1 and TRBJ2-3, with 11 bases fitting TRBD2. The CDR3 extends over 19 amino acids. The germline V gene has CDR1 SGHRS and CDR2 YFSETQ. V was clipped by 3 bases and J by 0 bases; unmatched bases: 12. CDR3: CASSSGLAEVLFSTDTQYF. In nucleotides, the CDR3 is TGCGCCAGCAGCTCGGGACTAGCGGAAGTTTTATTTAGCACAGATACGCAGTATTTT.

V and J are TRBV30 and TRBJ2-7; 7 bases are shared with TRBD1. V dropped 4 bases and J dropped 13; count of bases not matched to a gene: 13. The CDR3 consists of 12 residues. The V gene's germline CDR1 is GTSNPN and CDR2 SVGIG (reference sequence). DNA for the CDR3: TGTGCCTGGACCGAGGGGAAGGGACAGATATACTTC. It is translated as CAWTEGKGQIYF.

The chain uses TRBV4-3 and TRBJ2-2, with unresolved D. Trimming took off 1 base at V and 7 bases at J, with 7 bases between the two ends. The germline V gene has CDR1 LGHNA and CDR2 YSLEER. The CDR3 runs to 13 residues. The CDR3 region has the DNA TGCGCCAGCAGCCAAGGTTTGAACGGGGAGCTGTTTTTT. Protein sequence: CASSQGLNGELFF.